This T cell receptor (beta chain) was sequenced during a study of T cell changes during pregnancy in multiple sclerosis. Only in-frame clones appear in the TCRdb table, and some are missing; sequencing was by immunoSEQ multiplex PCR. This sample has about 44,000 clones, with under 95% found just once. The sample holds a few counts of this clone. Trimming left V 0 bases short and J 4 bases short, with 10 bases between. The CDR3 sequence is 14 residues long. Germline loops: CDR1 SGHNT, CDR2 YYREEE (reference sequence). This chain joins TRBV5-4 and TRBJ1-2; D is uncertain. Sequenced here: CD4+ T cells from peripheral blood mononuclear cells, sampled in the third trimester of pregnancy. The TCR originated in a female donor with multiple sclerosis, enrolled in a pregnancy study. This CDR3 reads CASSLAGSGYGYTF. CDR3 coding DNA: TGTGCCAGCAGCTTGGCGGGAAGTGGCTATGGCTACACCTTC. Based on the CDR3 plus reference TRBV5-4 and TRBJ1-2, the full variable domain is ETGVTQSPTHLIKTRGQQVTLRCSSQSGHNTVSWYQQALGQGPQFIFQYYREEENGRGNFPPRFSGLQFPNYSSELNVNALELDDSALYLCASSLAGSGYGYTFGSGTRLTVV.